This TCR beta chain was identified during a study of blood T cell repertoires in COVID-19. Study background: Acute and convalescent COVID-19 samples came from the United States, Italy and Spain.

The CDR3 runs to 12 residues. Looked up from germline, CDR1 is SQVTM and CDR2 is ANQGSEA. J lost 2 bases, V lost 6 bases, and 0 bases had no gene match. Note on this clone: Additional DNA sequences in this sample encode the identical CDR3.

In the original workflow: Counts of nucleated cells, estimated from reference gene primer amplification, were obtained. TCRdb keeps only in-frame clones here, not all; method: immunoSEQ multiplex PCR. The D gene and trimming were derived from the DNA, and the V and J assignments and clone size from that table. Counted here are some 220,000 clones, 83% occurring once; the ten biggest clones make up roughly 1.2%. The chain carries TRBV29-1 and TRBJ2-7, with 11 bases lining up with TRBD1. Sequencing used peripheral blood. This TCR derives from a woman aged 30 to 39 with COVID-19, enrolled during active disease. CDR3 region: CSVGQGAYEQYF. The DNA for the CDR3 is TGCAGCGTGGGACAGGGGGCCTACGAGCAGTACTTC.